The clone carrying this T cell receptor beta chain appeared many times. The CDR3 is cut off 3 residues early in the read; its end comes from the germline J gene. The data were taken from a study of T cell clonality in common variable immunodeficiency. CDR3 length: 15 residues. J was trimmed by 4 bases and V by 5 bases; bases with no gene match: 7. Per germline, CDR1 DFQATT and CDR2 SNEGSKA (reference sequence). Only in-frame clones appear in the TCRdb table, and some are missing; sequencing was by immunoSEQ multiplex PCR. The sample includes 55,000 to 65,000 clones, none of them occurring once. What was sequenced was peripheral blood mononuclear cells. The chain couples TRBV20-1 to TRBJ2-1, with TRBD2 matching over 11 bases. This TCR was sampled from a person between 18 and 75 years old in good health. The CDR3: CSAPTSGSLYNEQFF. The CDR3 bases that were read are TGCAGTGCTCCCACTAGCGGGAGTTTATACAATGAG.